The sequence of this TCR beta chain was determined in a study of shared clonotypes between healthy human individuals. Study results and limitations: Estimated richness was generally greater in naive than memory subsets.

The naive CD8 population came from CD45RO-negative cells selected for CCR7, without terminally differentiated effector memory CD45RA+ cells. Libraries were prepared by immunoSEQ multiplex PCR; TCRdb keeps only in-frame clonotypes and omits some of them. This table has about 1,900,000 clones, about 95% appearing once. CDR3 length: 13 residues. V lost 6 bases to trimming and J lost 4 bases, with 13 bases between them. Germline V gene sequence: CDR1 MNHEY, CDR2 SVGAGI. This clone was counted a single time. As yet, its antigen is unknown. This TCR derives from a man in his late teens or twenties in good health. Sample: naive CD8+ T cells sorted from blood. The chain carries TRBV6-5 and TRBJ2-7; no definite D call. CDR3: CASSGFIGYEQYF. The CDR3 DNA sequence: TGTGCCAGCAGCGGGTTTATTGGGTACGAGCAGTACTTC.